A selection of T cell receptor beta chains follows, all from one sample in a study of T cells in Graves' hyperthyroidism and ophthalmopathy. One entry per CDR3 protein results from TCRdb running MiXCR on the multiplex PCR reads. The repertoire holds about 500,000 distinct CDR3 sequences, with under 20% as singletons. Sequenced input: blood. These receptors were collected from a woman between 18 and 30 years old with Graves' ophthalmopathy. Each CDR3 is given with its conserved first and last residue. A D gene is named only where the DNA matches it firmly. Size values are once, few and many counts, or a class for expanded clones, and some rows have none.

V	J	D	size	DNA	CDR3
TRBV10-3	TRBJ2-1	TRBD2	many	TGTGCCATCAGTGAGGCGGGAGGACACTCCTACAATGAGCAGTTCTTC	CAISEAGGHSYNEQFF
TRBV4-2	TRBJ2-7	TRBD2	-	TGTGCCAGCAGCCAAGATTCGGCGGGAGAGACCACCGGCGAGCAGTACTTC	CASSQDSAGETTGEQYF
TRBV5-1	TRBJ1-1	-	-	TGCGCCAGCAGCTTGGAAGTGGTAGGGGCGGGCACTGAAGCTTTCTTT	CASSLEVVGAGTEAFF
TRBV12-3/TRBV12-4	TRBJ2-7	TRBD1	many	TGTGCCAGCAGTTCGGGACAGGGAAACTACGAGCAGTACTTC	CASSSGQGNYEQYF
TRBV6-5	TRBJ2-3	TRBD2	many	TGTGCCAGCAGTTACTCAGTATGGGGAGGGGGACTAGCGGGGGAGCTCACAGATACGCAGTATTTT	CASSYSVWGGGLAGELTDTQYF
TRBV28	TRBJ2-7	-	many	TGTGCCAGCAGTTTACCCCGGATGTCCTACGAGCAGTACTTC	CASSLPRMSYEQYF
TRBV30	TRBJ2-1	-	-	TGTGCCTGGAGTGGGGACAAGGGGCTAGCCAATGAGCAGTTCTTC	CAWSGDKGLANEQFF
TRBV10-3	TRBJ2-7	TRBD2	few	TGTGCCATCAGCCGACTAGCGGGAGTGAAAGAGCAGTACTTC	CAISRLAGVKEQYF
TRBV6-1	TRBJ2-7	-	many	TGTGCCAGCAGTAGCGGGACACACCAATCCTACGAGCAGTACTTC	CASSSGTHQSYEQYF
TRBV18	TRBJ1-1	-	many	TGTGCCAGCTCACCACGGGAATTGAACACTGAAGCTTTCTTT	CASSPRELNTEAFF
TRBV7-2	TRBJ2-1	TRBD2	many	TGTGCCAGCAGCTTAAGGCTAGCGGGAGTTTGGCGCAATGAGCAGTTCTTC	CASSLRLAGVWRNEQFF
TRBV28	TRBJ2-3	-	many	TGTGCCAGCAGTCCCCTCAAGTGGGGTCTGTTTGCACACACAGATGCGCAGTATTTT	CASSPLKWGLFAHTDAQYF
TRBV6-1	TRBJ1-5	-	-	TGTGCCAGCAGTCCTTTCGGGCTGACCACGGAGCCCCAGCATTTT	CASSPFGLTTEPQHF
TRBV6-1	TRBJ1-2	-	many	TGTGCCAGCAGTTATAGGCAGAACTATGGCTACACCTTC	CASSYRQNYGYTF
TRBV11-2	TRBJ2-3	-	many	TGTGCCAGCAGCCGCCTTGCACTTTGGGATACGCAGTATTTT	CASSRLALWDTQYF
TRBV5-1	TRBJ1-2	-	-	TGCGTCAGCAGCTTCACAGAGTCCAGCTATGGCTACACCTTC	CVSSFTESSYGYTF
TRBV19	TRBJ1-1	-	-	TGTGCCAGTACGGGGGTTCACGCTTTCTTT	CASTGVHAFF
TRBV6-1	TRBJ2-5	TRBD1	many	TGTGCCAGAGACGGGACAGCGATCCAAGAGACCCAGTACTTC	CARDGTAIQETQYF
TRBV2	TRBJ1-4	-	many	TGTGCCAGCAGCCAAAAGGGTGCAACTAATGAAAAACTGTTTTTT	CASSQKGATNEKLFF
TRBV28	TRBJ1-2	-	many	TGTGCCAGCAGTACGCCAGACACTTTCGACGGCTACACCTTC	CASSTPDTFDGYTF
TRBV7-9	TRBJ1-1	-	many	TGTGCCAGCAGCTTAGAGATATACACTGAAGCTTTCTTT	CASSLEIYTEAFF
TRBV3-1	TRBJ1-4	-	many	TGTGCCAGCAGCCAGGCCGGGACACAGTTAGATGAAAAACTGTTTTTT	CASSQAGTQLDEKLFF
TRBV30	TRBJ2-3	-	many	TGTGCCTGGAGTGTTTTAGGGGAGGGCACAGATACGCAGTATTTT	CAWSVLGEGTDTQYF
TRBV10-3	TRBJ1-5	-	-	TGTGCCATCAGTTACACCGCAGGACCCGGTCAGCCCCAGCATTTT	CAISYTAGPGQPQHF
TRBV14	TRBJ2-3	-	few	TGTGCCAGCAGCCAAGAGAGAGGCGGTCGGGCGGCAGATACGCAGTATTTT	CASSQERGGRAADTQYF
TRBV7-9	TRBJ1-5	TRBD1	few	TGTGCCAGCAGCCGGGGACAGATCAATCAGCCCCAGCATTTT	CASSRGQINQPQHF
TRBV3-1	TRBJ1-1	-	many	TGTGCCAGCAGCCACCGGAGGACAGTAAACACTGAAGCTTTCTTT	CASSHRRTVNTEAFF
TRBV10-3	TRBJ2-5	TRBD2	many	TGTGCCATCAGGCCCGGGACTAGCGGGGCACAAGAGACCCAGTACTTC	CAIRPGTSGAQETQYF
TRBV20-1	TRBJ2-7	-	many	TGCAGTGCTTACCTCGCGGAGAAACACGAGCAGTACTTC	CSAYLAEKHEQYF
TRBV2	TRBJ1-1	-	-	TGTGCCAGCGAAGCCCGGGGGGCCACTGAAGCTTTCTTT	CASEARGATEAFF
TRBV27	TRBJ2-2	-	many	TGTGCCAGCAGTTGGGGGGCAGGCACCGGGGAGCTGTTTTTT	CASSWGAGTGELFF
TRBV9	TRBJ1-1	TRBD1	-	TGTGCCAGCAGCGGGACAGGAGTGTACACTGAAGCTTTCTTT	CASSGTGVYTEAFF
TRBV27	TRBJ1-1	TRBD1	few	TGTGCCACCTCTGACAGGGAGAACGCTGAAGCTTTCTTT	CATSDRENAEAFF
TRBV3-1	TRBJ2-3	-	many	TGTGCCAGCAGCCATTCAGGGGTGGGTACGCAGTATTTT	CASSHSGVGTQYF
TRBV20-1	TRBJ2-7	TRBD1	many	TGCAGTGCCCCAGGGACAGGGAGCCCCTACGAGCAGTACTTC	CSAPGTGSPYEQYF
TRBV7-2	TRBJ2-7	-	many	TGTGCCAGCAGCTTAGTTGGACGTCTTTTCCACGAGCAGTACTTC	CASSLVGRLFHEQYF
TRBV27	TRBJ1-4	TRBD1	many	TGTGCCAGCAGTTCCGCCGGGACAGACGAAAAACTGTTTTTT	CASSSAGTDEKLFF
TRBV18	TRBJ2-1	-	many	TGTGCCAGCTCACCACCGGTGCGTCTAGGCAATGAGCAGTTCTTC	CASSPPVRLGNEQFF
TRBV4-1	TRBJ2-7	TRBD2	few	TGCGCCAGCAGCCAAGGTTTGACCGGGACTAGCCTGGGCTACGAGCAGTACTTC	CASSQGLTGTSLGYEQYF
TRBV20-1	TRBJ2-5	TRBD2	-	TGCAGTGCTAGAGATGAGGAGGGGCGGGGGTGGATAAGAGAGACCCAGTACTTC	CSARDEEGRGWIRETQYF
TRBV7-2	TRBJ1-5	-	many	TGTGCCAGCAGCTCCTCAGTTAGTGAGAGCAATCAGCCCCAGCATTTT	CASSSSVSESNQPQHF
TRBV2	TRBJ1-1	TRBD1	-	TGTGCCAGCAATTATGACAGGGGGAGCACTGAAGCTTTCTTT	CASNYDRGSTEAFF
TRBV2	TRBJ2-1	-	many	TGTGCCAGCCAAAGCGCTAGCTTGGATGAGCAGTTCTTC	CASQSASLDEQFF
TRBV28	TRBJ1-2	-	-	TGTGCCAGCAGTTTGTCACCTGTTGACAAGAACTATGGCTACACCTTC	CASSLSPVDKNYGYTF
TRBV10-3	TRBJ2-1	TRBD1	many	TGTGCCATCAGTGACAGGGGGAATGAGCAGTTCTTC	CAISDRGNEQFF
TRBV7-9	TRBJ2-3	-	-	TGTGCCAGCAGCTCAGGGGACGGACAGAGGACAGATACGCAGTATTTT	CASSSGDGQRTDTQYF
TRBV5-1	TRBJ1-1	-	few	TGTGCCAGCAGGGCCGGGACACCTGAAGCTTTCTTT	CASRAGTPEAFF